This T cell receptor (beta chain) comes out of a study of control samples from healthy donors and cancer patients. Only in-frame clones appear in the TCRdb table, and some are missing; sequencing was by immunoSEQ multiplex PCR. The table shows tens of thousands of clones, with over 75% occurring only once. V gave up 4 bases and J gave up 0 bases, with 10 bases separating them. Germline V CDR1 and CDR2: SGHTS, YDEGEE. The CDR3 covers 14 residues. This TCR derives from a woman aged 18-29 years in good health. Sequencing used blood. The rearrangement uses TRBV5-8 and TRBJ1-1; possibly TRBD1 for D (5 bases). As DNA, the CDR3 is TGTGCCAGCAGCACTCAGGGTTTGAACACTGAAGCTTTCTTT. It specifies CASSTQGLNTEAFF.